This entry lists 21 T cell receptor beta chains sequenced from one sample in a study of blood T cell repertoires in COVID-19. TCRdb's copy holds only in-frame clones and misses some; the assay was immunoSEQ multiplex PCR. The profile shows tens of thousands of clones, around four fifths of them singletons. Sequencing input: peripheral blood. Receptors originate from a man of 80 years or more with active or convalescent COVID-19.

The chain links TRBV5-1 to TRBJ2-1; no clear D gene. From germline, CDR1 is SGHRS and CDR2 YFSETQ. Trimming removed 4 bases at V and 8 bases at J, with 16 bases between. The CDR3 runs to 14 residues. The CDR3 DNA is TGCGCCAGCAGCCCTGGCCTGGGTGCGGATGAGCAGTTCTTC. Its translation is CASSPGLGADEQFF.

The CDR3 protein is CAIRGAPGLASSTDTQYF. Written as DNA, the CDR3 is TGTGCCATCAGGGGGGCACCGGGACTAGCGAGTTCCACAGATACGCAGTATTTT. The J gene is TRBJ2-3, the V gene TRBV10-3, with 10 bases matching TRBD2. J was trimmed by 2 bases and V by 6 bases; bases with no gene match: 14. This CDR3 has 18 residues. Germline assignment: CDR1 ENHRY and CDR2 SYGVKD.

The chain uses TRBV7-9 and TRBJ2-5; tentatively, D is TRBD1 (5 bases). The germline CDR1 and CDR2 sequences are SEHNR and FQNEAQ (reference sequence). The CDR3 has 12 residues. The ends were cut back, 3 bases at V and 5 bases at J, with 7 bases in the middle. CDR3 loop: CASSFPGETQYF. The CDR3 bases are TGTGCCAGCAGCTTCCCAGGGGAGACCCAGTACTTC.

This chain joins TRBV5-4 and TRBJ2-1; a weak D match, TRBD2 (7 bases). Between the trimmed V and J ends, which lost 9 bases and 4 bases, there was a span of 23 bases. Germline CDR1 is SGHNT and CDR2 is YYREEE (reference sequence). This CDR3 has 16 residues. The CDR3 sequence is CATMTPRGGLYNEQFF. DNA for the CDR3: TGTGCCACCATGACCCCAAGGGGGGGACTTTACAATGAGCAGTTCTTC.

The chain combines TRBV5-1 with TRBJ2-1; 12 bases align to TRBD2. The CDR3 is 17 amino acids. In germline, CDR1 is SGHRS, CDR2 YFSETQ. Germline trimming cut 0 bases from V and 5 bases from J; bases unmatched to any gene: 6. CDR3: CASSLVASGRADNEQFF. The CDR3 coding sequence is TGCGCCAGCAGCTTGGTGGCTAGCGGGAGGGCCGACAATGAGCAGTTCTTC.

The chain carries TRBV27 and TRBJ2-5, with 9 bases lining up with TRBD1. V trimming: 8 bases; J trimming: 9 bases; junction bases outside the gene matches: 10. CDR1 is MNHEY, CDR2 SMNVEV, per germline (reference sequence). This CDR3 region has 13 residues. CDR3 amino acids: CASRNRQGEAQYF. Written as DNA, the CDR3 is TGTGCCAGCCGAAACCGACAGGGGGAGGCCCAGTACTTC.

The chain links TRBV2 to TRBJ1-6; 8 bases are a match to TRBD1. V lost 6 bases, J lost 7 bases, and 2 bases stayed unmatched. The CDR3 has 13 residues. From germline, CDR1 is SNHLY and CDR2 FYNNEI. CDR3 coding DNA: TGTGCCAGCAGCGGACAGGGAAATTCACCCCTCCACTTT. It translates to CASSGQGNSPLHF.

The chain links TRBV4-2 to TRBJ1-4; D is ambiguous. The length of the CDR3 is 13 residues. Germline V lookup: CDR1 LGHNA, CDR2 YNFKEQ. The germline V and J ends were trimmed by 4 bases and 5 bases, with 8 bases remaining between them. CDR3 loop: CASSLGPNEKLFF. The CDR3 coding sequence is TGTGCCAGCAGCCTGGGCCCCAATGAAAAACTGTTTTTT.

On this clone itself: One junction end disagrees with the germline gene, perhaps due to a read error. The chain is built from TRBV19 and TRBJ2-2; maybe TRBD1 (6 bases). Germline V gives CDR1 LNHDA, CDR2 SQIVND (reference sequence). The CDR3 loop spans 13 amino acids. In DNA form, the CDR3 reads TGTGCCAGTAGTGTAGACAGGACCGGGGAGCTGTTTTTT. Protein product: CASSVDRTGELFF.

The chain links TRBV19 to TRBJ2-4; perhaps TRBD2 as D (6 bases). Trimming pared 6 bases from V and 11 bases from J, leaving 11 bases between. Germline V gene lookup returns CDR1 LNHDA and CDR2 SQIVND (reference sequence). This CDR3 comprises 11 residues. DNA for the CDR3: TGTGCCAGTAGGGTCGGGGGTTTTCAGTACTTC. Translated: CASRVGGFQYF.

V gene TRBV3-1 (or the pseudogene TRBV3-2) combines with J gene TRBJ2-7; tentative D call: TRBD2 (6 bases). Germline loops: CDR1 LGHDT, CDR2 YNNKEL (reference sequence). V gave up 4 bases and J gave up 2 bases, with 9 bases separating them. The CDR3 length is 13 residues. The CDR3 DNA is TGTGCCAGCAGCCGGCGGGGAACCTACGAGCAGTACTTC. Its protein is CASSRRGTYEQYF.

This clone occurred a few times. The DNA for the CDR3 is TGCGCCAGCAGCCTGCAGCGGGCTAGCACAGATACGCAGTATTTT. Its protein product is CASSLQRASTDTQYF. The genes are TRBV5-1 and TRBJ2-3, with D possibly TRBD2 on 6 matching bases. This CDR3 spans 15 amino acids. Trimming removed 4 bases at V and 0 bases at J, with 12 bases between. Germline CDR1 reads SGHRS; CDR2 reads YFSETQ.

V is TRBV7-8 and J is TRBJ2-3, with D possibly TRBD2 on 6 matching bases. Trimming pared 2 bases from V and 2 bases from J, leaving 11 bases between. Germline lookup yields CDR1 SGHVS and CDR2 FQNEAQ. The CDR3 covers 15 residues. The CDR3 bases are TGTGCCAGCAGCTTACTCCGGGGGTTCACAGATACGCAGTATTTT. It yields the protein CASSLLRGFTDTQYF.

DNA of the CDR3: TGTGCCAGCAGGATGAGGACACGCACCGGGGAGCTGTTTTTT. It codes for CASRMRTRTGELFF. J is TRBJ2-2 and V is TRBV6-5, with D perhaps TRBD1 (5 bases). Germline values: CDR1 MNHEY, CDR2 SVGAGI. Trimming removed 6 bases at V and 4 bases at J, with 12 bases between. The CDR3 is 14 residues long.

The CDR3 is CASSSNGLAGGEEQYF. The CDR3 DNA reads as TGTGCCAGCAGCTCCAACGGACTAGCGGGAGGTGAAGAGCAGTACTTC. V is TRBV11-2 and J is TRBJ2-7, with TRBD2 matching over 14 bases. Germline V gene data show CDR1 as SGHAT and CDR2 as FQNNGV. J lost 7 bases, V lost 4 bases, and 9 bases had no gene match. The CDR3 totals 16 residues.

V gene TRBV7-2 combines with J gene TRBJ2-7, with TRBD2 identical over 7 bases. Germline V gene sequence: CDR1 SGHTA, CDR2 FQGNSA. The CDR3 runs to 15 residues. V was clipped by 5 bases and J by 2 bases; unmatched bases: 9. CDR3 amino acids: CASSPLSGAAYEQYF. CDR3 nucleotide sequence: TGTGCCAGCAGCCCGCTGAGCGGGGCTGCCTACGAGCAGTACTTC.

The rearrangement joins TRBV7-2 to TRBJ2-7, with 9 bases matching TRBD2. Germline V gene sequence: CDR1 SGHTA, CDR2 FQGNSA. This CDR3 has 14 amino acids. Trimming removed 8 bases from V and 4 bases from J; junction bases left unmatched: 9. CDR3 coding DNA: TGTGCCAGCGGTAGTAGCGGGAGTAGGTACGAGCAGTACTTC. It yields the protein CASGSSGSRYEQYF.

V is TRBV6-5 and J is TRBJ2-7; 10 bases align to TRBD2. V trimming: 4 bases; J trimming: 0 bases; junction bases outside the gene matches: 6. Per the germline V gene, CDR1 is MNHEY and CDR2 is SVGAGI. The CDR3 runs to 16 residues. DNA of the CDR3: TGTGCCAGCAGTTTGAAGCGGGGGGGCAGCTCCTACGAGCAGTACTTC. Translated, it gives CASSLKRGGSSYEQYF.

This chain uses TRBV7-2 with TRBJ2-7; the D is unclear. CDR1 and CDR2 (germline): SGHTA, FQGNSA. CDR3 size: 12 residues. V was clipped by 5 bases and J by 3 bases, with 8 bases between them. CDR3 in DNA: TGTGCCAGCAGCCCATCCGGCTACGAGCAGTACTTC. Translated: CASSPSGYEQYF. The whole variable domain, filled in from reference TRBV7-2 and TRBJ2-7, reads GAGVSQSPSNKVTEKGKDVELRCDPISGHTALYWYRQSLGQGLEFLIYFQGNSAPDKSGLPSDRFSAERTGGSVSTLTIQRTQQEDSAVYLCASSPSGYEQYFGPGTRLTVT.

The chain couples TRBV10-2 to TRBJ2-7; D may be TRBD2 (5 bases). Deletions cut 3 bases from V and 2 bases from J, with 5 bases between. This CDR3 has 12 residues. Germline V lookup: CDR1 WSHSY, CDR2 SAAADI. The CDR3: CASSELAYEQYF. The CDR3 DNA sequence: TGCGCCAGCAGTGAACTAGCCTACGAGCAGTACTTC.

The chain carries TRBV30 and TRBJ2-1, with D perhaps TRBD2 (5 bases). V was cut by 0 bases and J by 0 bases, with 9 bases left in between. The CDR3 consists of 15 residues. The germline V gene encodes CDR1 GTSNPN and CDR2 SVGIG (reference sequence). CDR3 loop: CAWSVLGSSYNEQFF. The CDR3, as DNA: TGTGCCTGGAGTGTACTAGGTAGCTCCTACAATGAGCAGTTCTTC.